This TCR beta chain came from a study of cytomegalovirus exposure and HLA in healthy donors. Whole-study findings and limits: A later analysis reportedly found that, within productive TCRs, an Asian-associated ancestry cluster had fewer N-insertions than the mean observed across the approximately 660 donors. Across donors, presence/absence analyses took sequencing depth to be roughly uniform.

A word on this clone: No antigen is known for it.

The PCR employed 60 Vbeta primers together with 13 Jbeta primers. Source study methods: Around 9.9 million shared chains were among the roughly 80 million unique TCR beta chains that a later analysis counted. Data came from immunoSEQ multiplex PCR; TCRdb stores just in-frame clones and leaves some out. The V and J calls and the clone size are those of that table, but D and trimming were determined from the DNA. The sample yields roughly 100,000 clones, under 80% seen once. This CDR3 region has 14 residues. The germline gives CDR1 MNHNS, CDR2 SASEGT. The germline V and J ends were trimmed by 1 base and 2 bases, with 8 bases remaining between them.

The sample taken for sequencing was PBMCs. V gene TRBV6-1 combines with J gene TRBJ1-2, with a tentative D call TRBD1 (5 bases). This clonotype was sampled from a woman aged 40-49 years in good health and CMV-seropositive. The CDR3 region has the DNA TGTGCCAGCAGTGAAGAGGGGAGGAACTATGGCTACACCTTC. Translated, it gives CASSEEGRNYGYTF.